The 24 T cell receptor beta chains given below trace back to one sample, sequenced in a study of T cells in Graves' hyperthyroidism and ophthalmopathy. What was amplified from RNA transcripts were TCR beta CDR3 regions. First-round RT-PCR targeting the TCR CDR3 was performed with the HTBI primer set. TCRdb reprocessed the multiplex PCR reads via MiXCR and lists one record per CDR3 protein. The sample lists under 750,000 distinct CDR3 sequences, over 15% seen once, with about a sixth in the top ten. Material: blood. These receptors came from a woman aged 45-65 years with Graves' hyperthyroidism that later progressed to Graves' ophthalmopathy.

The sample holds a few counts of this clonotype. This rearrangement joins TRBV6-1 to TRBJ1-1; D unclear. Trimming took off 2 bases at V and 4 bases at J, with 8 bases between the two ends. The CDR3 consists of 13 residues. From germline, CDR1 is MNHNS and CDR2 SASEGT. This CDR3 is CASSELVGTEAFF. The CDR3 DNA reads TGTGCCAGCAGTGAACTCGTGGGCACTGAAGCTTTCTTT.

This clonotype showed up just a few times. The V call is TRBV19, the J call TRBJ1-6; TRBD1 agrees at 7 bases. V shed 5 bases, J shed 6 bases, and the junction held 7 bases outside the gene matches. The CDR3 covers 15 residues. Germline-derived CDR1 and CDR2 are LNHDA and SQIVND (reference sequence). The CDR3 region is CASSSGTAINSPLHF. CDR3 nucleotides: TGTGCCAGTAGTTCCGGGACAGCCATTAATTCACCCCTCCACTTT.

For this clonotype: With a much larger clone just one base away, this may be a read error. The V gene is TRBV3-1, the J gene TRBJ2-5, with a weak D call TRBD2 (5 bases). Germline lookup yields CDR1 LGHDT and CDR2 YNNKEL (reference sequence). Trimming took off 11 bases at V and 1 base at J, with 11 bases between the two ends. The CDR3 sequence is 12 residues long. CDR3 coding DNA: TGTGCCGGAGGCTGGGGCCAAGAGACCCAGTACTTC. It specifies CAGGWGQETQYF.

This clonotype came up a few times. Its ends do not fully match the called genes, so a read error is possible. This sequence joins TRBV12-3 or TRBV12-4 and TRBJ2-7; 7 bases are a match to TRBD1. This CDR3 is built from 16 residues. The CDR3 spells CASSPLDRAFSHEQYF. CDR3 bases: TGTGCCAGCAGTCCTCTAGACAGGGCGTTCTCCCACGAGCAGTACTTC.

The rearrangement links TRBV14 to TRBJ2-6, with 7 bases fitting TRBD1. CDR3 length: 22 amino acids. Germline CDR1 is SGHDN and CDR2 is FVKESK. V gave up 0 bases and J gave up 0 bases; unmatched junction bases: 17. This chain's CDR3 is CASSQEAMGQLKLSSGANVLTF. The CDR3 nucleotides read TGTGCCAGCAGCCAAGAGGCCATGGGACAGTTAAAGCTAAGCTCTGGGGCCAACGTCCTGACTTTC.

The sample holds one count of this clonotype. The DNA for the CDR3 is TGTGCCAGCAGCTCTCATCCGGGACAGGGCTACGAGCAGTACTTC. Its protein product is CASSSHPGQGYEQYF. The J gene is TRBJ2-7, the V gene TRBV7-6; 9 bases are a match to TRBD1. Germline CDR1 reads SGHVS; CDR2 reads FNYEAQ. The trim removed 4 bases at V and 3 bases at J, leaving 7 bases unmatched. CDR3 size: 15 residues.

As for this clonotype: The CDR3 carries no conserved terminal phenylalanine or tryptophan, so it likely arises from a read error. The chain carries TRBV27 and TRBJ1-1; D is perhaps TRBD1 (6 bases). Trimming left V 2 bases short and J 3 bases short, with 7 bases between. The CDR3 is made up of 13 amino acids. Germline-derived CDR1 and CDR2 are MNHEY and SMNVEV (reference sequence). CDR3 loop: CASSLRGDTEAFL. The CDR3 DNA follows: TGTGCCAGCAGTTTAAGGGGGGACACTGAAGCTTTCCTT.

This sequence joins TRBV20-1 and TRBJ2-1; D might be TRBD1 (5 bases). The V gene's germline CDR1 is DFQATT and CDR2 SNEGSKA (reference sequence). V was pared by 5 bases and J by 2 bases, with 22 bases between. This CDR3 has 17 amino acids. In DNA, the CDR3 is TGCAGTGCTGAATCCACCCTCAGGGCTTCGACCTACAATGAGCAGTTCTTC. It specifies CSAESTLRASTYNEQFF.

In this sample, this clonotype turned up many times. The rearrangement joins TRBV20-1 to TRBJ2-7, with TRBD1 matching over 7 bases. The CDR3 extends over 15 amino acids. The germline gives CDR1 DFQATT, CDR2 SNEGSKA (reference sequence). V lost 3 bases and J lost 2; bases outside the gene matches: 10. CDR3 residues: CSARASTGSPYEQYF. DNA for the CDR3: TGCAGTGCTAGGGCCTCGACAGGGTCCCCCTACGAGCAGTACTTC.

This clonotype was observed a handful of times. The chain employs TRBV6-1 and TRBJ1-1; 7 bases align to TRBD1. The CDR3 is 14 residues long. V lost 3 bases, J lost 3 bases, and 4 bases stayed unmatched. Germline loops: CDR1 MNHNS, CDR2 SASEGT. The CDR3: CASSDRGTDTEAFF. The CDR3 coding sequence is TGTGCCAGCAGTGACAGGGGGACGGACACTGAAGCTTTCTTT.

For this clonotype: Since a much larger clone is just one base distant, this may be a read error. The conserved phenylalanine or tryptophan is not found at the CDR3 terminus, so this likely reflects a read error. V is TRBV5-6 and J is TRBJ2-1; the match to TRBD2 covers 9 bases. Trimming cost V 2 bases and J 7 bases; bases outside gene matches: 4. Germline CDR1 SGHDT, CDR2 YYEEEE. The CDR3 spans 14 residues. Written as DNA, the CDR3 is TGTGCCAGCAGCTTCCTAGCGGGGAAGAATGAGCAGTTCCTC. Encoded protein: CASSFLAGKNEQFL.

This clonotype has a count of ten or more. J is TRBJ1-4 and V is TRBV7-8; a weak D match, TRBD1 (5 bases). Germline-derived CDR1 and CDR2 are SGHVS and FQNEAQ. The CDR3 is 13 amino acids. The V end lost 1 base, the J end lost 6 bases, and 6 bases lay between the germline ends. The DNA for the CDR3 is TGTGCCAGCAGCTTAGTGGGGGATGAAAAACTGTTTTTT. This encodes CASSLVGDEKLFF.

Comments on this clonotype: This may be a read error: a much more frequent sequence differs by one nucleotide. The CDR3 DNA reads TGTGCCAGCAGCTGGGGGACAATTATCACTGAAGCTTTCTTT. Its protein is CASSWGTIITEAFF. This chain uses TRBV7-2 with TRBJ1-1, with D tentatively TRBD1 (6 bases). The CDR3 length is 14 residues. Germline V gives CDR1 SGHTA, CDR2 FQGNSA. V was trimmed by 4 bases and J by 4 bases, leaving 13 bases between them.

This clonotype was seen a handful of times. The CDR3 bases are TGCGCCAGCAGCCCGCCGCCTGACGACGTGGGGTACGAGCAGTACTTC. Its translation is CASSPPPDDVGYEQYF. The rearrangement joins TRBV5-1 to TRBJ2-7; D is unresolved. The CDR3 contains 16 residues. V was cut by 4 bases and J by 4 bases, with 21 bases left in between. CDR1 and CDR2 from the germline V gene are SGHRS and YFSETQ.

This clonotype was counted a few times. The rearrangement links TRBV12-3 or TRBV12-4 to TRBJ2-2, with TRBD2 matching over 11 bases. The CDR3 is made up of 16 amino acids. The V gene end was trimmed by 4 bases and the J gene end by 7 bases; junction bases not matched to a gene: 8. The CDR3 here is CASSSYSGGAGGELFF. The CDR3 coding sequence is TGTGCCAGCAGTTCTTATAGCGGGGGGGCAGGCGGGGAGCTGTTTTTT.

This clonotype came up a few times. This chain uses TRBV19 with TRBJ1-5; TRBD1 aligns across 9 bases. This CDR3 contains 17 residues. J was trimmed by 2 bases and V by 7 bases; bases with no gene match: 12. Looked up from germline, CDR1 is LNHDA and CDR2 is SQIVND (reference sequence). CDR3 sequence: CASTTWTGAGGNQPQHF. The CDR3 region has the DNA TGTGCCAGTACCACTTGGACAGGGGCGGGGGGCAATCAGCCCCAGCATTTT.

This clonotype was seen repeatedly, ten times or more. The J gene is TRBJ2-7, the V gene TRBV2, with a possible D match to TRBD1 (6 bases). CDR1 and CDR2 (germline): SNHLY, FYNNEI. CDR3 length: 13 amino acids. Trimming left V 9 bases short and J 4 bases short, with 16 bases between. The CDR3 region is CASTGTKTYEQYF. CDR3 DNA sequence: TGTGCCAGTACCGGGACAAAGACTTACGAGCAGTACTTC.

This clonotype was detected only a few times. The J gene is TRBJ2-5, the V gene TRBV2, with 7 bases aligning to TRBD1. CDR3 size: 16 residues. Germline V lookup: CDR1 SNHLY, CDR2 FYNNEI. After removal of 7 bases from V and 2 bases from J, the junction contained 13 bases not matched to a gene. CDR3 DNA sequence: TGTGCCAGCAAGACAGGGCCGGGGAGTGGGCAAGAGACCCAGTACTTC. Translated, it gives CASKTGPGSGQETQYF. Combining the CDR3 with reference TRBV2 and TRBJ2-5 gives the whole variable domain EPEVTQTPSHQVTQMGQEVILRCVPISNHLYFYWYRQILGQKVEFLVSFYNNEISEKSEIFDDQFSVERPDGSNFTLKIRSTKLEDSAMYFCASKTGPGSGQETQYFGPGTRLLVL.

This clonotype was recorded many times. This rearrangement joins TRBV10-3 to TRBJ2-7; perhaps TRBD2 as D (6 bases). Looked up from germline, CDR1 is ENHRY and CDR2 is SYGVKD. Trimming took 0 bases from V and 3 from J, leaving 9 bases between them. The CDR3 is 14 amino acids. CDR3: CAISESLTSYEQYF. The DNA for the CDR3 is TGTGCCATCAGTGAGTCCCTGACTAGCTACGAGCAGTACTTC.

The chain uses TRBV19 and TRBJ2-5; D remains unclear. The germline V gene encodes CDR1 LNHDA and CDR2 SQIVND (reference sequence). The V end was cut by 3 bases, the J end by 4 bases, with 12 bases between. The CDR3 extends over 14 amino acids. This CDR3 reads CASSIVGIPETQYF. The DNA for the CDR3 is TGTGCCAGTAGTATTGTAGGGATTCCAGAGACCCAGTACTTC.

This clonotype was recorded at least ten times. The chain combines TRBV6-2 or TRBV6-3 with TRBJ1-5, with unresolved D. Trimming stripped 0 bases from V and 5 bases from J, with 11 bases between. Germline CDR1 reads MNHEY; CDR2 reads SVGEGT. The CDR3 is 15 residues long. CDR3 amino acids: CASSYSRTGYQPQHF. Here the CDR3 DNA reads TGTGCCAGCAGTTACTCGAGGACGGGTTATCAGCCCCAGCATTTT.

The rearrangement uses TRBV3-1 and TRBJ2-7; 7 bases map to TRBD2. Germline values: CDR1 LGHDT, CDR2 YNNKEL (reference sequence). The V gene end was trimmed by 3 bases and the J gene end by 6 bases; junction bases not matched to a gene: 14. The CDR3 is 16 residues long. The CDR3 nucleotides are TGTGCCAGCAGCCAGGGGATACCCGGGACTACTTTCGAGCAGTACTTC. It encodes CASSQGIPGTTFEQYF.

This clonotype turned up a few times. The rearrangement joins TRBV20-1 to TRBJ1-2; D gene ambiguous. CDR3 length: 10 residues. Germline lookup yields CDR1 DFQATT and CDR2 SNEGSKA (reference sequence). Trimming took 6 bases from V and 5 from J, leaving 7 bases between them. The CDR3 DNA reads TGCAGTGCCAGAACATATGGCTACACCTTC. It specifies CSARTYGYTF.

The gene calls are TRBV19 and TRBJ1-5; D is unresolved. The CDR3 length is 15 residues. The V gene's germline CDR1 is LNHDA and CDR2 SQIVND (reference sequence). V was pared by 8 bases and J by 4 bases, with 18 bases between. CDR3 nucleotide sequence: TGTGCCAGTGAGCCGGGCAAACGGCCAAATCAGCCCCAGCATTTT. This gives the protein CASEPGKRPNQPQHF.